This T cell receptor (beta chain) was captured by sequencing in a study of regulatory T cells. Overall study findings and caveats: Patient repertoires had restricted TRB V-J pairs and skewed V and J usage, most in Tregs. Patient CD8+ T cells trended toward lower Shannon entropy than controls.

Primers: 52 TRBV forward and 13 TRBJ reverse. Only in-frame clones appear in the TCRdb table, and some are missing; sequencing was by immunoSEQ multiplex PCR. The sample holds approximately 15,000 clones; more than 85% are singletons and the top ten take 32%. On this clone: What it binds is unknown.

The CDR3 totals 13 residues. CDR1 and CDR2 from the germline V gene are SGHDT and YYEEEE. Trimming left V 2 bases short and J 0 bases short, with 6 bases between. This TCR was sampled from a person aged 18-29 years with CD3G deficiency. The V call is TRBV5-6, the J call TRBJ2-7; unclear D gene. The sequencing input was CD8+ T cells sorted from blood. CDR3 coding DNA: TGTGCCAGCAGCTTATGGATCTCCTACGAGCAGTACTTC. Translating it yields CASSLWISYEQYF.